This T cell receptor (beta chain) was documented in a study of T cell responses to AZD1222 COVID-19 vaccine. CDR1 and CDR2 from the germline V gene are SNHLY and FYNNEI. This CDR3 contains 14 residues. V was pared by 6 bases and J by 6 bases, with 8 bases of the junction left unmatched. Sequenced by immunoSEQ multiplex PCR; TCRdb stores in-frame clones only, minus some. The sample has some 120,000 clones, 80% to 90% seen once. This clonotype was obtained from an adult who received the AZD1222 COVID-19 vaccine. The sequences come from peripheral blood, collected 28 days after the second AZD1222 dose. V usage is TRBV2 and J usage is TRBJ1-2; 9 nucleotides agree with TRBD1. The CDR3 protein is CASRAGQGFDGYTF. The DNA for the CDR3 is TGTGCCAGCAGAGCGGGACAGGGATTTGATGGCTACACCTTC.